This T cell receptor (beta chain) was observed in a study of shared T cell receptors in the human thymus. The repertoire was sequenced with immunoSEQ multiplex PCR; TCRdb's copy has only in-frame clones and lacks some. The sample records about 610,000 clones, around 89% being singletons. The germline gives CDR1 LGHNA, CDR2 YSLEER. V was shortened by 0 bases and J by 4 bases, with 11 bases between the two germline ends. The CDR3 spans 15 residues. This sample also appeared in a second study, on human thymus T cells. From that study: Thymic and blood repertoires appeared to show biased V and J gene usage.

Source material: thymocytes. This clonotype was obtained from a boy in the first two years of life with a congenital heart defect. The J gene is TRBJ2-3, the V gene TRBV4-3; D might be TRBD2 (6 bases). The CDR3 coding sequence is TGCGCCAGCAGCCAAGAACCCGGGAGCTCAGATACGCAGTATTTT. Protein sequence: CASSQEPGSSDTQYF.